Sequencing of this T cell receptor (beta chain) was carried out in a study of T cell responses to AZD1222 COVID-19 vaccine. Regarding the study as a whole: Repertoire collection took place solely once the T cell response had peaked. Close to half of spike-specific TCRs reportedly recognize unmutated variant regions. White British people made up most donors, females outnumbered males, and clonal diversity was possibly underestimated. With two AZD1222 doses given, Spike-specific TCR breadth and depth both rose.

The V gene end was trimmed by 6 bases and the J gene end by 4 bases; junction bases not matched to a gene: 3. Germline V gives CDR1 ENHRY, CDR2 SYGVKD. CDR3 length: 14 residues. A remark on this clone: Antigen specificity is unknown.

Measured with immunoSEQ multiplex PCR; TCRdb has only the in-frame clones, and not every one. The sample yields about 50,000 clones, over 80% seen once. The V gene is TRBV10-3, the J gene TRBJ2-1; 10 positions match TRBD2. This sequence originates from an adult in good health. Sequencing was performed on peripheral blood, taken on day 0 of AZD1222 vaccination. CDR3 loop: CAIRGTSEYNEQFF. Here the CDR3 DNA reads TGTGCCATCAGGGGGACTAGCGAATACAATGAGCAGTTCTTC.